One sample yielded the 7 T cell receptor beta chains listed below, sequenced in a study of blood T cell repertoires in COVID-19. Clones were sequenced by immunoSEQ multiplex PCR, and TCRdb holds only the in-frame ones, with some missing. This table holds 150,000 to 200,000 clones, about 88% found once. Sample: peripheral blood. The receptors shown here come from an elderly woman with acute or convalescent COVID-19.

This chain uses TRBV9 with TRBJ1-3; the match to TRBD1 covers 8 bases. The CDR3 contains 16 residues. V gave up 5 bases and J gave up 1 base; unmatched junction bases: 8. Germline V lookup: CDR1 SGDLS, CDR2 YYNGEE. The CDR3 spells CASSLGQGGSGNTIYF. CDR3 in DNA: TGTGCCAGCAGTCTCGGACAGGGAGGATCTGGAAACACCATATATTTT.

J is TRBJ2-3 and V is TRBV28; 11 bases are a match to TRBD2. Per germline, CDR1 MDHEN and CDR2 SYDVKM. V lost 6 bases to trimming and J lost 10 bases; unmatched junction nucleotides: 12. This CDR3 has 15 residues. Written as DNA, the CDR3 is TGTGCCAGCAGCCCACTAGCGGGAGCTACCAGTCCGCAGTATTTT. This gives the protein CASSPLAGATSPQYF.

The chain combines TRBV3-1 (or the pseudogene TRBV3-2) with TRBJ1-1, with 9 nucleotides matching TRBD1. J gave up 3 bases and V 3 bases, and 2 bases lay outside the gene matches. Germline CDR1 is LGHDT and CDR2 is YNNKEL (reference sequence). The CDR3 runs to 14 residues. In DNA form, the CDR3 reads TGTGCCAGCAGCCAGGGACAGGGATACACTGAAGCTTTCTTT. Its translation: CASSQGQGYTEAFF.

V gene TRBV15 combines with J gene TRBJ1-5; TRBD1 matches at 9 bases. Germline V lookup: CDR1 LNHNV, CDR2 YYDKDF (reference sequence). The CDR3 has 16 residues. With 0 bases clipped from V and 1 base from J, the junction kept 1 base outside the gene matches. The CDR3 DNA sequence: TGTGCCACCAGCAGAGAGGACAGGGGAAGCAATCAGCCCCAGCATTTT. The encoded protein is CATSREDRGSNQPQHF.

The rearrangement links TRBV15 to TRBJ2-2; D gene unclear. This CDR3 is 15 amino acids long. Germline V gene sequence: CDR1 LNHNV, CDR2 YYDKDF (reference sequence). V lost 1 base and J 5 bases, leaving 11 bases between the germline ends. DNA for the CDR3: TGTGCCACCAGCAGAGTCAAACAGCAGACCGGGGAGCTGTTTTTT. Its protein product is CATSRVKQQTGELFF.

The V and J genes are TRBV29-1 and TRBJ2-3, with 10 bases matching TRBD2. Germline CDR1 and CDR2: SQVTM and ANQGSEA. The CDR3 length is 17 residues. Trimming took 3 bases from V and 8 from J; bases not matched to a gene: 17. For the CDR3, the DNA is TGCAGCGTTGAGCCCAGACCGGGACTAGCGACAAGGGGTACGCAGTATTTT. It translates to CSVEPRPGLATRGTQYF.

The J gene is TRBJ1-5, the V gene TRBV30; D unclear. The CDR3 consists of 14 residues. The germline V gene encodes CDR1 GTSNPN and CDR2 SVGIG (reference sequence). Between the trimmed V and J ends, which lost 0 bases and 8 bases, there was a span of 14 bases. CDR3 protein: CAWSVLATSEPQHF. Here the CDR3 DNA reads TGTGCCTGGAGTGTTTTAGCCACCTCTGAGCCCCAGCATTTT.